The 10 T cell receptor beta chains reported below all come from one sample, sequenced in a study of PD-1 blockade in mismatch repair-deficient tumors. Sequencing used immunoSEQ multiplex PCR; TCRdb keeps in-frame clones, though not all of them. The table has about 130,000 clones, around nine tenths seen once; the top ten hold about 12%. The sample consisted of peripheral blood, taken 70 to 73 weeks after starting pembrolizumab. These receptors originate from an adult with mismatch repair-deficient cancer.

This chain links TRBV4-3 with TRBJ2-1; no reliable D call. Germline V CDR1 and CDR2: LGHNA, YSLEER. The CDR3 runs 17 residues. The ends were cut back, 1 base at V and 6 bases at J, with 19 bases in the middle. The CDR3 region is CASSQVFGPLAGNEQFF. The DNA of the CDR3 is TGCGCCAGCAGCCAAGTATTCGGACCATTGGCCGGCAATGAGCAGTTCTTC.

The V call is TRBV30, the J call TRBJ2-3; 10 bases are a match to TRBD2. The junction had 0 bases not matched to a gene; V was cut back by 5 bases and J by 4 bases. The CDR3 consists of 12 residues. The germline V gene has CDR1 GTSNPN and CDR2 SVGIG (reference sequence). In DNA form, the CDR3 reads TGTGCCTGGGGGACTAGCGCAGATACGCAGTATTTT. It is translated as CAWGTSADTQYF.

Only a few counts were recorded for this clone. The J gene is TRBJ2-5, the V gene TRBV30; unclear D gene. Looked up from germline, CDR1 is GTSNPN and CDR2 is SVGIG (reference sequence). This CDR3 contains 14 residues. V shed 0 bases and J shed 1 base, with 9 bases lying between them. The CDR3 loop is CAWSVMVLQETQYF. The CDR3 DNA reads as TGTGCCTGGAGTGTTATGGTCCTCCAAGAGACCCAGTACTTC. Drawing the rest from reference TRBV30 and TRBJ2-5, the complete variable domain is SQTIHQWPATLVQPVGSPLSLECTVEGTSNPNLYWYRQAAGRGLQLLFYSVGIGQISSEVPQNLSASRPQDRQFILSSKKLLLSDSGFYLCAWSVMVLQETQYFGPGTRLLVL.

CDR3 sequence (DNA): TGTGCCAGCAGCCCTGAACAGGGCTCTGGAAACACCATATATTTT. Protein product: CASSPEQGSGNTIYF. The chain joins TRBV7-9 to TRBJ1-3; the D gene is possibly TRBD1 (6 bases). The germline V gene encodes CDR1 SEHNR and CDR2 FQNEAQ (reference sequence). CDR3 length: 15 amino acids. The V end lost 5 bases, the J end lost 0 bases, and 11 bases lay between the germline ends.

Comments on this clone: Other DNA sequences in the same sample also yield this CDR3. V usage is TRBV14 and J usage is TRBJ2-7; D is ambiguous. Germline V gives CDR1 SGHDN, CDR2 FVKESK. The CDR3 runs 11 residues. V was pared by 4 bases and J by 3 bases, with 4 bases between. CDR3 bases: TGTGCCAGCAGCCCGGGCTACGAGCAGTACTTC. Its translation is CASSPGYEQYF.

CDR3 nucleotide sequence: TGTGCCAGCAGCTTAGGGGCGGGTAGGGGCACAGATACGCAGTATTTT. Encoded protein: CASSLGAGRGTDTQYF. V gene TRBV7-6 combines with J gene TRBJ2-3; a possible D gene is TRBD2 (5 bases). The CDR3 spans 16 residues. Per germline, CDR1 SGHVS and CDR2 FNYEAQ. V was shortened by 1 base and J by 1 base, with 12 bases between the two germline ends.

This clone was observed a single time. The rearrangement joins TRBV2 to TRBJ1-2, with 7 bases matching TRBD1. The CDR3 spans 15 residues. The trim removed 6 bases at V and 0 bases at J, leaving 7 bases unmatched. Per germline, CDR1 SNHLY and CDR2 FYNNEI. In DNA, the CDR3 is TGTGCCAGCAGGCACAACAGGGGAGCTAACTATGGCTACACCTTC. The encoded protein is CASRHNRGANYGYTF. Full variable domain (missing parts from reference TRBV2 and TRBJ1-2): EPEVTQTPSHQVTQMGQEVILRCVPISNHLYFYWYRQILGQKVEFLVSFYNNEISEKSEIFDDQFSVERPDGSNFTLKIRSTKLEDSAMYFCASRHNRGANYGYTFGSGTRLTVV.

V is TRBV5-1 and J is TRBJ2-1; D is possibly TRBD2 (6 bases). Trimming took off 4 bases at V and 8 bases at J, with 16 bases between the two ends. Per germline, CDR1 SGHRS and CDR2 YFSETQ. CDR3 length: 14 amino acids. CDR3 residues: CASSPRTTYYEQFF. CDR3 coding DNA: TGCGCCAGCAGCCCACGGACTACTTATTATGAGCAGTTCTTC.

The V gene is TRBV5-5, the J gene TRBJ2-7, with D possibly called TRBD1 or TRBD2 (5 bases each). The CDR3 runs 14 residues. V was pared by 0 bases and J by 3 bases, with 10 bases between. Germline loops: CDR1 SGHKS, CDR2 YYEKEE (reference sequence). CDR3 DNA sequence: TGTGCCAGCAGCTTGGGTTGGGGGTACTACGAGCAGTACTTC. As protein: CASSLGWGYYEQYF.

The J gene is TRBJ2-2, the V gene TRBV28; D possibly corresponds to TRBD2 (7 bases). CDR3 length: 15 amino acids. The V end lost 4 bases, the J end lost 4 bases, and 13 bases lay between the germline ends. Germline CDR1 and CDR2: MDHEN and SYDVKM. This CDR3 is CASSSRGAVTGELFF. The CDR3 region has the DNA TGTGCCAGCAGTTCACGGGGGGCGGTCACCGGGGAGCTGTTTTTT.